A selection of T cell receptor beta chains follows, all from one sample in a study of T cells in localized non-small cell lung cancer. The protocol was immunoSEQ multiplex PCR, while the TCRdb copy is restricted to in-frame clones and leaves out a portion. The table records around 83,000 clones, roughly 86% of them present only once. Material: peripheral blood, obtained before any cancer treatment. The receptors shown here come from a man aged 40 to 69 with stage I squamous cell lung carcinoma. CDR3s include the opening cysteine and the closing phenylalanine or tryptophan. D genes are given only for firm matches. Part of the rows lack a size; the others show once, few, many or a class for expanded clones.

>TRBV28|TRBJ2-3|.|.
CAMQGSTDTQYF
TGTGCCATGCAGGGCAGCACAGATACGCAGTATTTT
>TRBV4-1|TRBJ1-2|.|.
CASSQAGLSGTLGGYTF
TGCGCCAGCAGCCAAGCCGGCCTCTCCGGGACCCTGGGAGGCTACACCTTC
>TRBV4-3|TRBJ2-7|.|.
CASSQLWGNSYEQYF
TGCGCCAGCAGCCAGCTATGGGGGAACTCCTACGAGCAGTACTTC
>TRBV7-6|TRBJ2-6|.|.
CASSFYRGAGANVLTF
TGTGCCAGCAGCTTTTATAGGGGCGCTGGGGCCAACGTCCTGACTTTC
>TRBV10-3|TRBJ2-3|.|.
CAISESYQEGTQYF
TGTGCCATCAGTGAGTCTTATCAGGAAGGTACGCAGTATTTT
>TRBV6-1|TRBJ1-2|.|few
CASKYASNYGYTF
TGTGCCAGCAAATACGCGTCTAACTATGGCTACACCTTC
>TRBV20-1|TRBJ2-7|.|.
CSARPTYEQYF
TGCAGTGCTAGGCCAACCTACGAGCAGTACTTC
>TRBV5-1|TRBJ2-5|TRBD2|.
CASRQTRGGPGETQYF
TGCGCCAGCAGACAGACTCGCGGGGGGCCAGGGGAGACCCAGTACTTC
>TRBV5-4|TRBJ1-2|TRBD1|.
CASSSRDSYGYTF
TGTGCCAGCAGCTCAAGGGACAGCTATGGCTACACCTTC
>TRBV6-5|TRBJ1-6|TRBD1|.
CASSFRDRADNSPLHF
TGTGCCAGCAGTTTCCGGGACAGGGCGGATAATTCACCCCTCCACTTT
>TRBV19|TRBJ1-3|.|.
CASSIYGTFSGNTIYF
TGTGCCAGTAGTATTTACGGAACCTTCTCTGGAAACACCATATATTTT
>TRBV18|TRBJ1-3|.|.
CASSATASSGNTIYF
TGTGCCAGCTCAGCGACAGCGAGCTCTGGAAACACCATATATTTT
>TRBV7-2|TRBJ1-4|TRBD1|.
CASSLVGRGLGEKLFF
TGTGCCAGCAGCTTAGTTGGCAGGGGGCTTGGTGAAAAACTGTTTTTT
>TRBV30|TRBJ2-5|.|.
CAWSVPRVTQYF
TGTGCCTGGAGTGTACCCAGGGTGACCCAGTACTTC
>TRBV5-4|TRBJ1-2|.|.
CASSSPDGANYGYTF
TGTGCCAGCAGCAGCCCGGATGGAGCTAACTATGGCTACACCTTC
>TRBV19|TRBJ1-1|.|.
CASSIRGRDTEAFF
TGTGCCAGTAGTATCCGGGGGAGGGACACTGAAGCTTTCTTT
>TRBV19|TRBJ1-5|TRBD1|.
CASSNRGSSNQPQHF
TGTGCCAGTAGTAACAGGGGGTCTAGCAATCAGCCCCAGCATTTT
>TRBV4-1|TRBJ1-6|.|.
CASSQDQSGKTPLHF
TGCGCCAGCAGCCAAGATCAGTCAGGCAAGACACCCCTCCACTTT
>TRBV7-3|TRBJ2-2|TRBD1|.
CASSYLPGQGNTGELFF
TGTGCCAGCAGCTACCTCCCGGGACAGGGAAACACCGGGGAGCTGTTTTTT
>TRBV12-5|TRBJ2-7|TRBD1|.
CASGWTGTYEQYF
TGTGCTAGTGGTTGGACAGGAACCTACGAGCAGTACTTC
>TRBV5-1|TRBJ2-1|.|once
CASSLQGWYNEQFF
TGCGCCAGCAGCTTGCAGGGGTGGTACAATGAGCAGTTCTTC
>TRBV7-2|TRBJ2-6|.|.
CASSRNRATGANVLTF
TGTGCCAGCAGCCGAAACAGGGCAACTGGGGCCAACGTCCTGACTTTC
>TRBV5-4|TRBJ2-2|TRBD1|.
CASSAGTVNTGELFF
TGTGCCAGCAGCGCCGGGACAGTGAACACCGGGGAGCTGTTTTTT
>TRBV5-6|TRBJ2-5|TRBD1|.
CASSPPIRGYETQYF
TGTGCCAGCAGCCCACCGATCAGGGGGTATGAGACCCAGTACTTC
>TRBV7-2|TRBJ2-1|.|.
CASSLGQSYNEQFF
TGTGCCAGCAGCCTTGGACAATCCTACAATGAGCAGTTCTTC
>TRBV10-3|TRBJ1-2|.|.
CAISEMAGQPNYGYTF
TGTGCCATCAGTGAAATGGCGGGACAACCGAACTATGGCTACACCTTC
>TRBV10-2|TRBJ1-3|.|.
CASSVSFGNTIYF
TGCGCCAGCAGTGTGTCCTTTGGAAACACCATATATTTT
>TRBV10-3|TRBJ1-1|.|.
CAISESSGGNTEAFF
TGTGCCATCAGTGAGTCGTCGGGCGGGAACACTGAAGCTTTCTTT
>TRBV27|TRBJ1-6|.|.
CASTMDGRTYNSPLHF
TGTGCCAGCACCATGGACGGAAGGACCTATAATTCACCCCTCCACTTT
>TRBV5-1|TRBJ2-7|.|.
CASSLGQNYEQYF
TGCGCCAGCAGCTTGGGTCAGAACTACGAGCAGTACTTC
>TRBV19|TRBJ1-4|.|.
CASAGQFNEKLFF
TGTGCCAGTGCCGGACAGTTTAATGAAAAACTGTTTTTT
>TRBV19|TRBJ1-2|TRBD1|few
CASSTRQGTNGYTF
TGTGCCAGTAGTACAAGACAGGGCACGAATGGCTACACCTTC
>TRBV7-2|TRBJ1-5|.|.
CASNAQLDQPQHF
TGTGCCAGCAACGCCCAGTTGGATCAGCCCCAGCATTTT
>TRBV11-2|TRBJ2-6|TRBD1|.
CASSLDSGQAFGGANVLTF
TGTGCCAGCAGCTTAGATTCGGGACAGGCATTCGGTGGGGCCAACGTCCTGACTTTC